This TCR beta chain was sequenced in a study of blood T cell repertoires in COVID-19. As for the study in general: Acute-phase and convalescent COVID-19 samples originated in the United States, Italy and Spain. PBMCs, B-cell-depleted T cells, or T cells were the source of the cDNA or gDNA that made up the material.

The authors' processing: Nucleated cell counts were estimated from reference gene primer amplification. TCRdb keeps only in-frame clones here, not all; method: immunoSEQ multiplex PCR. D and trimming were read from the DNA, whereas the V and J calls and clone size are those reported in that table. Among about 480,000 clones listed, roughly 89% were seen once. The CDR3 has 12 residues. Deletions cut 1 base from V and 8 bases from J, with 6 bases between. Germline CDR1 SEHNR, CDR2 FQNEAQ (reference sequence). The sequenced sample consisted of peripheral blood. This chain uses TRBV7-9 with TRBJ2-1, with D possibly being TRBD1 (5 bases). The sequence came from a man aged 18 to 35 with COVID-19, enrolled during active disease. CDR3 sequence reads: CASSLVGDEQFF. In DNA, the CDR3 is TGTGCCAGCAGCTTAGTAGGGGATGAGCAGTTCTTC.